This T cell receptor (beta chain) was sequenced during a study of T cell clonotyping in hematopoietic cell transplantation. In this sample, this clone turned up a few times. Some clones are missing from TCRdb's copy, which holds only in-frame ones; the method was immunoSEQ multiplex PCR. The table lists about 9,400 clones, roughly 79% of them singletons. V was shortened by 5 bases and J by 5 bases, with 28 bases between the two germline ends. CDR1 and CDR2 (germline): SQVTM, ANQGSEA. The CDR3 covers 18 residues. The origin of this receptor is a male patient in his thirties or forties who had an allogeneic stem cell transplant from a related donor, so the T cells may come from the graft donor. Some clones in this sample may be carry-over from other donors' samples. The specimen was PBMCs, collected 180 days after allogeneic stem cell transplant. The V call is TRBV29-1, the J call TRBJ2-1; D is possibly TRBD1 or TRBD2 (5 bases each). CDR3 in DNA: TGCAGCGTTACCGGGGCAGGGAAAGCTAGAGTCTTTGACAATGAGCAGTTCTTC. Translating it yields CSVTGAGKARVFDNEQFF.